The 27 T cell receptor beta chains reported below all come from one sample, sequenced in a study of cytomegalovirus exposure and HLA in healthy donors. The PCR ran on 60 Vbeta and 13 Jbeta primers. The table came from immunoSEQ multiplex PCR; TCRdb's copy has only in-frame clones and leaves some out. The sample shows nearly 300,000 clones, 80% to 90% of them seen only once. The specimen was PBMCs. The source of these receptors is a middle-aged man in good health and CMV-seropositive.

In DNA form, the CDR3 reads TGCAGCGTTGAAGGGGGGACATTTCGCTATGGCTACACCTTC. It is translated as CSVEGGTFRYGYTF. The chain couples TRBV29-1 to TRBJ1-2; D may be TRBD1 (6 bases). This CDR3 is built from 14 residues. V lost 1 base, J lost 4 bases, and 13 bases lay in between. CDR1 and CDR2 (germline): SQVTM, ANQGSEA.

V usage is TRBV28 and J usage is TRBJ1-2; D may be TRBD1 (6 bases). Germline CDR1 MDHEN, CDR2 SYDVKM. V lost 4 bases and J 8 bases, leaving 17 bases between the germline ends. The length of the CDR3 is 14 residues. In DNA form, the CDR3 reads TGTGCCAGCAGTTCCCCGACAGGCCAGCGGGGCTACACCTTC. Translation gives CASSSPTGQRGYTF.

The chain couples TRBV5-1 to TRBJ2-3; a possible D gene is TRBD1 (5 bases). The CDR3 length is 14 residues. V lost 5 bases to trimming and J lost 1 base, with 11 bases between them. Germline-derived CDR1 and CDR2 are SGHRS and YFSETQ. The CDR3 spells CASRTIQGTDTQYF. The CDR3, as DNA: TGCGCCAGCAGGACAATACAGGGCACAGATACGCAGTATTTT.

This clone came up a few times. The J gene is TRBJ1-1, the V gene TRBV7-9; D unclear. The CDR3 contains 15 residues. CDR1 SEHNR and CDR2 FQNEAQ come from the germline V gene (reference sequence). V lost 4 bases, J lost 2 bases, and 14 bases lay in between. The CDR3 reads CASSSGSILNTEAFF. The CDR3, as DNA: TGTGCCAGCAGCTCCGGGTCGATCCTAAACACTGAAGCTTTCTTT.

This clone turned up a few times. The chain links TRBV28 to TRBJ1-1; 9 positions match TRBD1. CDR1 is MDHEN, CDR2 SYDVKM, per germline. Losses at the gene ends were 10 bases for V and 4 bases for J; bases not matched to a gene: 16. The CDR3 length is 16 residues. The CDR3 region has the DNA TGTGCCACCACGACATACCTAGGGACAGGGAGCACTGAAGCTTTCTTT. It codes for CATTTYLGTGSTEAFF.

Comments on this clone: The junction differs from germline at one of its ends, possibly a read error. V usage is TRBV7-9 and J usage is TRBJ1-1; 7 nucleotides line up with TRBD1. The CDR3 covers 15 residues. The V gene's germline CDR1 is SEHNR and CDR2 FQNEAQ (reference sequence). The CDR3 DNA sequence: TGTTCCAGCAGCCGTTTGACAGGGCCCGACACTGAAGCTTTCTTT. As protein: CSSSRLTGPDTEAFF.

This clone was seen just once. The chain recombines TRBV29-1 with TRBJ2-1; no reliable D call. The CDR3 runs 14 residues. Trimming removed 0 bases at V and 7 bases at J, with 13 bases between. In germline, CDR1 is SQVTM, CDR2 ANQGSEA. The CDR3 region has the DNA TGCAGCGTTGAAGAGGCCCCGTCCAGGAATGAGCAGTTCTTC. Residues: CSVEEAPSRNEQFF.

The V and J genes are TRBV28 and TRBJ1-3, with 7 bases fitting TRBD1. The ends lost 2 bases at V and 4 bases at J; junction bases unmatched: 5. CDR1 and CDR2 from the germline V gene are MDHEN and SYDVKM. The CDR3 is made up of 15 amino acids. CDR3 nucleotide sequence: TGTGCCAGCAGTTTAGACAGGGTGCTGGGAAACACCATATATTTT. Translated: CASSLDRVLGNTIYF. Filled out from reference TRBV28 and TRBJ1-3, the complete variable domain reads DVKVTQSSRYLVKRTGEKVFLECVQDMDHENMFWYRQDPGLGLRLIYFSYDVKMKEKGDIPEGYSVSREKKERFSLILESASTNQTSMYLCASSLDRVLGNTIYFGEGSWLTVV.

This sequence joins TRBV7-9 and TRBJ1-2; D not resolved. The germline CDR1 and CDR2 sequences are SEHNR and FQNEAQ (reference sequence). Trimming shortened V by 11 bases and J by 8 bases, and 21 bases separated the two germline ends. CDR3 size: 13 residues. CDR3 sequence (DNA): TGTGCCGGTCGGGAAGGTCAGCCCTCGGGCTACACCTTC. As protein: CAGREGQPSGYTF.

This chain connects TRBV4-1 to TRBJ2-1, with 16 bases aligning to TRBD2. The J segment lost 4 bases and the V segment lost 0 bases, leaving 0 bases of the junction unmatched. The CDR3 loop spans 17 amino acids. The germline V gene has CDR1 MGHRA and CDR2 YSYEKL. The CDR3 nucleotides are TGCGCCAGCAGCCAAGAGGGACTAGCGGGAGGGTACAATGAGCAGTTCTTC. This codes for CASSQEGLAGGYNEQFF.

This clone has only one observation. The chain joins TRBV6-6 to TRBJ1-3; no clear D. Trimming removed 2 bases at V and 8 bases at J, with 13 bases between. This CDR3 region has 14 residues. Germline assignment: CDR1 MNHNY and CDR2 SVGAGI (reference sequence). Here the CDR3 DNA reads TGTGCCAGCAGTTACGGAGCTGGGTCCGACACCATATATTTT. It yields the protein CASSYGAGSDTIYF.

As concerns this clone: A read error may account for a junction end that differs from germline. The chain uses TRBV7-8 and TRBJ2-5; D ambiguous. There are 11 residues in the CDR3. CDR1 is SGHVS, CDR2 FQNEAQ, per germline. Here the CDR3 reads CASSYEESQYF. CDR3 nucleotide sequence: TGTGCCAGCAGCTACGAAGAGTCCCAGTACTTC.

The chain has TRBV2 and TRBJ1-4; D might be TRBD1 (5 bases). Germline lookup yields CDR1 SNHLY and CDR2 FYNNEI. V was trimmed by 5 bases and J by 6 bases, leaving 13 bases between them. The CDR3 is made up of 14 amino acids. Written as DNA, the CDR3 is TGTGCCAGCAGTTCGTCCGGGGGTTATGAAAAACTGTTTTTT. Its protein product is CASSSSGGYEKLFF. Variable domain in full (rest from reference TRBV2 and TRBJ1-4): EPEVTQTPSHQVTQMGQEVILRCVPISNHLYFYWYRQILGQKVEFLVSFYNNEISEKSEIFDDQFSVERPDGSNFTLKIRSTKLEDSAMYFCASSSSGGYEKLFFGSGTQLSVL.

V gene TRBV7-8 combines with J gene TRBJ1-3; D is ambiguous. The CDR3 runs 16 residues. The V gene's germline CDR1 is SGHVS and CDR2 FQNEAQ. Trimming left V 0 bases short and J 0 bases short, with 9 bases between. CDR3 protein: CASSLAAAVSGNTIYF. Written as DNA, the CDR3 is TGTGCCAGCAGCTTAGCGGCGGCCGTCTCTGGAAACACCATATATTTT. The whole variable domain, filled in from reference TRBV7-8 and TRBJ1-3, reads GAGVSQSPRYKVAKRGQDVALRCDPISGHVSLFWYQQALGQGPEFLTYFQNEAQLDKSGLPSDRFFAERPEGSVSTLKIQRTQQEDSAVYLCASSLAAAVSGNTIYFGEGSWLTVV.

Only one count was recorded for this clone. V and J are TRBV5-1 and TRBJ2-5; maybe TRBD1 (6 bases). The end of the DNA is better explained by TRBJ2-7, so the J call may be wrong. Germline assignment: CDR1 SGHRS and CDR2 YFSETQ. This CDR3 contains 15 residues. The CDR3 loop reads CASSPDTGSSYEQYF. The CDR3 DNA reads TGCGCCAGCAGCCCAGACACAGGGAGCTCCTACGAGCAGTACTTC.

The rearrangement links TRBV5-1 to TRBJ1-2; 9 nucleotides agree with TRBD1. With V trimmed by 0 bases and J by 4 bases, 4 bases remained unmatched. The V gene's germline CDR1 is SGHRS and CDR2 YFSETQ. The CDR3 runs 15 residues. This CDR3 is CASSLDGTGLYGYTF. The CDR3 DNA reads as TGCGCCAGCAGCTTGGACGGGACAGGGCTCTATGGCTACACCTTC.

The rearrangement uses TRBV28 and TRBJ1-1; D gene unclear. V was cut by 6 bases and J by 3 bases, with 17 bases left in between. The V gene's germline CDR1 is MDHEN and CDR2 SYDVKM. CDR3 length equals 15 residues. The CDR3 DNA reads TGTGCCAGCAGCAAAACCCCGGGGTGGGACACTGAAGCTTTCTTT. It codes for CASSKTPGWDTEAFF.

V usage is TRBV27 and J usage is TRBJ1-5, with 8 bases fitting TRBD1. The trim removed 2 bases at V and 4 bases at J, leaving 4 bases unmatched. Germline CDR1 and CDR2: MNHEY and SMNVEV (reference sequence). This CDR3 has 15 amino acids. In DNA form, the CDR3 reads TGTGCCAGCAGTTTAGAGGGACAGGTAAATCAGCCCCAGCATTTT. Its translation: CASSLEGQVNQPQHF.

The chain joins TRBV6-5 to TRBJ2-5, with a weak D call TRBD2 (6 bases). This CDR3 is 12 amino acids long. Germline assignment: CDR1 MNHEY and CDR2 SVGAGI. Deletions cut 6 bases from V and 6 bases from J, with 11 bases between. This CDR3 is CASSLGGKTQYF. DNA of the CDR3: TGTGCCAGCAGCCTGGGGGGAAAGACCCAGTACTTC.

This clone was seen only once. The J gene is TRBJ2-1, the V gene TRBV29-1; 7 bases fit TRBD2. The CDR3 spans 14 residues. Germline V CDR1 and CDR2: SQVTM, ANQGSEA. After removal of 6 bases from V and 5 bases from J, the junction contained 10 bases not matched to a gene. CDR3 sequence reads: CSVVQRGGHNEQFF. As DNA, the CDR3 is TGCAGCGTCGTCCAGCGGGGAGGTCACAATGAGCAGTTCTTC.

In its sample, this clone was seen once. The J gene is TRBJ2-1, the V gene TRBV7-5; no DNA check was done on the table's D call, TRBD2. TRBV7-5 represents a pseudogene. The CDR3 runs 19 residues. CDR3 protein: CARSLAVDQREGQYNEQFF. The CDR3 bases are TGTGCCAGAAGCTTAGCCGTCGACCAGCGGGAGGGCCAATACAATGAGCAGTTCTTC.

The chain joins TRBV2 to TRBJ1-4; D is uncertain. This CDR3 has 14 residues. V was clipped by 2 bases and J by 7 bases, with 11 bases between them. Germline lookup yields CDR1 SNHLY and CDR2 FYNNEI. CDR3 nucleotides: TGTGCCAGCAGTGAAAGTTCAGCGGGTGAAAAACTGTTTTTT. This codes for CASSESSAGEKLFF.

This clone was seen a few times. The chain couples TRBV5-1 to TRBJ2-2; D unclear. V was trimmed by 4 bases and J by 1 base, leaving 5 bases between them. Germline V gene lookup returns CDR1 SGHRS and CDR2 YFSETQ. The CDR3 extends over 13 amino acids. The CDR3 is CASSPQNTGELFF. The CDR3 nucleotides are TGCGCCAGCAGCCCCCAGAACACCGGGGAGCTGTTTTTT.

V usage is TRBV6-5 and J usage is TRBJ2-4; weak D call: TRBD1 (6 bases). CDR1 is MNHEY, CDR2 SVGAGI, per germline. Between the trimmed V and J ends, which lost 2 bases and 5 bases, there was a span of 13 bases. The length of the CDR3 is 15 residues. CDR3 region: CASSYRGRGQNIQYF. CDR3 coding DNA: TGTGCCAGCAGTTACAGGGGCAGGGGCCAAAACATTCAGTACTTC.

J is TRBJ1-1 and V is TRBV30; D might be TRBD1 (5 bases). Trimming took 4 bases from V and 2 from J, leaving 14 bases between them. This CDR3 has 14 residues. The germline V gene encodes CDR1 GTSNPN and CDR2 SVGIG (reference sequence). The chain's CDR3 is CAWIPGQTNTEAFF. DNA of the CDR3: TGTGCCTGGATCCCAGGACAAACTAACACTGAAGCTTTCTTT.

This chain uses TRBV28 with TRBJ2-7; D not certain. V gave up 5 bases and J gave up 2 bases, with 10 bases separating them. The CDR3 loop spans 13 amino acids. Germline CDR1 is MDHEN and CDR2 is SYDVKM. DNA of the CDR3: TGTGCCAGCAGTCCCGCCGAGGCCTACGAGCAGTACTTC. This sequence encodes CASSPAEAYEQYF.

The V gene is TRBV28, the J gene TRBJ1-4; possible D gene TRBD1, 5 bases. With 6 bases removed from V and 5 bases from J, the gap between germline ends came to 16 bases. This CDR3 is built from 15 residues. Germline CDR1 MDHEN, CDR2 SYDVKM. The CDR3 protein is CASSPPGGANEKLFF. As DNA, the CDR3 is TGTGCCAGCAGCCCGCCTGGAGGGGCGAATGAAAAACTGTTTTTT.